The present TCR beta chain was sequenced within a study of T cell repertoires in cytomegalovirus infection. Study at large: It was the public TCR beta signatures that indicated both CMV infection and matching HLA type.

This clonotype was recorded many times. Its specificity is not known. Notes on the study in general: Dominant in the ex vivo response were TCR beta clonotypes restricted by HLA-C and specific for CMV. The cumulative frequency of public TCR beta families distinguished individuals who carried CMV together with the relevant HLA.

TCRdb reprocessed the reads with MiXCR, giving one entry per CDR3 protein. The repertoire holds fewer than 350,000 distinct CDR3 sequences, with 9.5% as singletons. V was shortened by 3 bases and J by 2 bases, with 10 bases between the two germline ends. The CDR3 consists of 14 residues. Germline CDR1 is SGHTA and CDR2 is FQGTGA. The V gene is TRBV7-3, the J gene TRBJ2-5; D uncertain. The TCR originated in a human donor in good health (CMV status not recorded). Some clones in this sample may be carry-over from other donors' samples. The sequenced sample was PBMCs. DNA of the CDR3: TGTGCCAGCAGCTTTTTTGACAAACAAGAGACCCAGTACTTC. Translation: CASSFFDKQETQYF.